Below are 2 T cell receptor beta chains sequenced from a single sample in a study of cytomegalovirus exposure and HLA in healthy donors. Use of 60 Vbeta and 13 Jbeta primers characterized the PCR. Sequenced by immunoSEQ multiplex PCR; TCRdb stores in-frame clones only, minus some. The table shows more than 200,000 clones, with roughly 80% occurring only once. The sequenced sample consisted of PBMCs. These receptors were obtained from a girl aged 2 to 9 in good health and CMV-seronegative.

This clone was counted once. This chain connects TRBV9 to TRBJ1-3; a possible D gene is TRBD1 (5 bases). Germline values: CDR1 SGDLS, CDR2 YYNGEE. Trimming removed 2 bases from V and 0 bases from J, with 6 bases in between. The CDR3 sequence is 14 residues long. The DNA for the CDR3 is TGTGCCAGCAGCGTGGACAACTCTGGAAACACCATATATTTT. Its translation: CASSVDNSGNTIYF.

In the case of this clone: This same CDR3 is encoded by further DNA sequences in the sample. The chain combines TRBV4-1 with TRBJ2-5; D call uncertain. The CDR3 spans 13 residues. Trimming took 1 base from V and 2 from J, leaving 5 bases between them. Germline CDR1 and CDR2: MGHRA and YSYEKL. CDR3 coding DNA: TGCGCCAGCAGCCAAGCCCTACAAGAGACCCAGTACTTC. It is translated as CASSQALQETQYF.